This T cell receptor beta chain was captured in a study of cytomegalovirus exposure and HLA in healthy donors. Study-level findings and limits: Altogether, 164 TCR beta chains were recorded as cytomegalovirus-associated. Specific recognition of CMV antigens was confirmed in vitro for a few chains (all CMV-associated).

The V gene lost 1 base and the J gene lost 3 bases, with 12 bases spanning the gap. There are 16 residues in the CDR3. CDR1 is MDHEN, CDR2 SYDVKM, per germline. Details on this clone: Its target is unknown.

Clones were sequenced by immunoSEQ multiplex PCR, and TCRdb holds only the in-frame ones, with some missing. The table records roughly 150,000 clones, about nine tenths of them present only once. The rearrangement uses TRBV28 and TRBJ2-2, with D possibly being TRBD1 (6 bases). The sample consisted of PBMCs. The TCR sequence derives from a young woman in good health and CMV-seropositive. CDR3 sequence reads: CASSLYNRVHTGELFF. In DNA form, the CDR3 reads TGTGCCAGCAGTTTATACAACAGGGTACACACCGGGGAGCTGTTTTTT. Supplemented by reference TRBV28 and TRBJ2-2, the full variable domain reads DVKVTQSSRYLVKRTGEKVFLECVQDMDHENMFWYRQDPGLGLRLIYFSYDVKMKEKGDIPEGYSVSREKKERFSLILESASTNQTSMYLCASSLYNRVHTGELFFGEGSRLTVL.